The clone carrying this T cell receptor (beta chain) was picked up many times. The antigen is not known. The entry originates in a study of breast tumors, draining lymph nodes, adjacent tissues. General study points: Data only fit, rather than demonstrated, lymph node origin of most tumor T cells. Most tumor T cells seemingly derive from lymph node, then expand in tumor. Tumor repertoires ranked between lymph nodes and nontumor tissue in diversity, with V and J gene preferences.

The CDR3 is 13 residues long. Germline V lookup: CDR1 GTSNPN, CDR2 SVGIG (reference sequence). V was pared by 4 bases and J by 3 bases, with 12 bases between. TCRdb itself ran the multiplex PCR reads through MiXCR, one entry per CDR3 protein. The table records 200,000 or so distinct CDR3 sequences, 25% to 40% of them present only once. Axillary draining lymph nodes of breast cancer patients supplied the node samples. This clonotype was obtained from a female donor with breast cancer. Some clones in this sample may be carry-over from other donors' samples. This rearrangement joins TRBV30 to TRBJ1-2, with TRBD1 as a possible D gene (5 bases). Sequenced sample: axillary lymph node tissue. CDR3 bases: TGTGCCTGGACCAGGGAAAAGGACTATGGCTACACCTTC. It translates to CAWTREKDYGYTF.